Presented here are 10 T cell receptor beta chains from one specimen sequenced in a study of T cells in Graves' hyperthyroidism and ophthalmopathy. Template material for amplifying TCR beta CDR3 regions consisted of RNA transcripts. TCR CDR3 underwent first-round RT-PCR with the HTBI primer set. TCRdb re-called the multiplex PCR reads through MiXCR, storing one row per CDR3 protein. This sample carries approximately 420,000 distinct CDR3 sequences, under 15% of them seen once, and the ten largest clones take around a third. The specimen was blood. These receptors came from a woman in her twenties or thirties with Graves' hyperthyroidism.

V gene TRBV6-5 combines with J gene TRBJ2-2, with 7 bases fitting TRBD2. CDR3 size: 21 residues. The germline V gene has CDR1 MNHEY and CDR2 SVGAGI. V dropped 0 bases and J dropped 6; count of bases not matched to a gene: 22. CDR3 bases: TGTGCCAGCAGTTACTCGATTAGCGGGTCCCGGGGAGTGCCGGAGTCCGGGGAGCTGTTTTTT. Its protein product is CASSYSISGSRGVPESGELFF.

This clonotype was recorded a few times. The CDR3 nucleotides read TGTGCCAGCAGCCCCGCGAGAGCGGGGGGCTTTTACGAGCAGTACTTC. Translating it yields CASSPARAGGFYEQYF. The chain couples TRBV13 to TRBJ2-7, with 9 bases fitting TRBD2. This CDR3 spans 16 amino acids. J gave up 4 bases and V 5 bases, and 12 bases lay outside the gene matches. Germline-derived CDR1 and CDR2 are PRHDT and FYEKMQ (reference sequence).

This clonotype was seen repeatedly, ten times or more. This chain connects TRBV12-3 or TRBV12-4 to TRBJ1-1; D possibly corresponds to TRBD1 (5 bases). The CDR3 extends over 12 amino acids. Between the trimmed V and J ends, which lost 1 base and 7 bases, there was a span of 7 bases. The CDR3 DNA is TGTGCCAGCAGTTTAGTGGGGGTTGAAGCTTTCTTT. Its protein product is CASSLVGVEAFF.

The chain has TRBV5-1 and TRBJ2-3; 11 bases map to TRBD1. The CDR3 has 15 residues. Trimming removed 3 bases from V and 3 bases from J; junction bases left unmatched: 3. Per germline, CDR1 SGHRS and CDR2 YFSETQ. The CDR3 DNA reads as TGCGCCAGCAGCTCCGGACAGGGGGCAACAGATACGCAGTATTTT. Translation: CASSSGQGATDTQYF.

This clonotype was picked up many times. This sequence joins TRBV10-3 and TRBJ2-7; TRBD2 agrees at 8 bases. The V and J ends lost 2 bases and 1 base, in that order; junction bases with no gene match: 7. This CDR3 contains 16 residues. CDR1 and CDR2 (germline): ENHRY, SYGVKD. The CDR3, as DNA: TGTGCCATCAGTGAGCTAGCTAGCGGGCAATCCTACGAGCAGTACTTC. Translating it yields CAISELASGQSYEQYF.

The V gene is TRBV4-1, the J gene TRBJ2-3, with 8 nucleotides matching TRBD2. The CDR3 covers 16 residues. V lost 5 bases, J lost 4 bases, and 11 bases stayed unmatched. CDR1 is MGHRA and CDR2 is YSYEKL in the germline V gene. Here the CDR3 reads CASSTLAAEGADTQYF. The CDR3 nucleotides read TGCGCCAGCAGCACACTAGCGGCCGAGGGGGCAGATACGCAGTATTTT.

The chain uses TRBV7-7 and TRBJ2-1; 8 nucleotides agree with TRBD1. The CDR3 loop spans 16 amino acids. CDR1 and CDR2 from the germline V gene are SSHAT and FNYEAQ (reference sequence). With V trimmed by 1 base and J by 4 bases, 6 bases remained unmatched. The CDR3 DNA reads TGTGCCAGCAGCTTAGGGATTGACAGGGGTTACAATGAGCAGTTCTTC. This encodes CASSLGIDRGYNEQFF.

This chain uses TRBV3-1 with TRBJ1-3, with unresolved D. Trimming took off 4 bases at V and 7 bases at J, with 14 bases between the two ends. From germline, CDR1 is LGHDT and CDR2 YNNKEL (reference sequence). This CDR3 region has 14 residues. CDR3 in DNA: TGTGCCAGCAGCCTCCGGCGCCCTCCGAACACCATATATTTT. This codes for CASSLRRPPNTIYF.

The V call is TRBV19, the J call TRBJ2-7; a possible D gene is TRBD1 (6 bases). Trimming shortened V by 2 bases and J by 1 base, and 15 bases separated the two germline ends. This CDR3 comprises 16 residues. Germline loops: CDR1 LNHDA, CDR2 SQIVND (reference sequence). CDR3 sequence: CASSIKAGTKSYEQYF. CDR3 bases: TGTGCCAGTAGTATAAAGGCCGGGACAAAATCCTACGAGCAGTACTTC.

CDR3 coding DNA: TGCGCCAGCAGCTTACCTCCGGGACAGGGGAACACCGGGGAGCTGTTTTTT. It is translated as CASSLPPGQGNTGELFF. This sequence joins TRBV5-1 and TRBJ2-2; 9 bases map to TRBD1. There are 17 residues in the CDR3. J gave up 1 base and V 2 bases, and 6 bases lay outside the gene matches. Per the germline V gene, CDR1 is SGHRS and CDR2 is YFSETQ.